The 26 T cell receptor beta chains in this list originate from one sample, sequenced in a study of identical twins. TCRdb itself ran the 5' RACE reads through MiXCR, one entry per CDR3 protein. The data show hundreds of thousands of distinct CDR3 sequences, with over 9% seen just once and around 1.5% held by the top ten. A further study also used this sample, focusing on yellow fever vaccine responses in identical twins.

Sequenced material: PBMCs. These receptors were taken from a woman aged 18-30 years in good health.

A few counts support this clonotype. The V gene is TRBV7-9, the J gene TRBJ1-1; D remains unclear. The CDR3 runs to 14 residues. V was pared by 1 base and J by 6 bases, with 12 bases between. Per the germline V gene, CDR1 is SEHNR and CDR2 is FQNEAQ (reference sequence). The CDR3 DNA follows: TGTGCCAGCAGCTTAGGGCCGGGAGGGTCTGAAGCTTTCTTT. Protein sequence: CASSLGPGGSEAFF.

Only one count was recorded for this clonotype. The rearrangement uses TRBV6-1 and TRBJ2-4, with D perhaps given as TRBD1 or TRBD2 (5 bases each). Deletions cut 8 bases from V and 4 bases from J, with 15 bases between. The CDR3 covers 14 residues. Germline-derived CDR1 and CDR2 are MNHNS and SASEGT. The CDR3 region is CASSITREKNIQYF. Here the CDR3 DNA reads TGTGCCAGCTCGATCACCAGGGAGAAAAACATTCAGTACTTC.

The chain employs TRBV4-2 and TRBJ2-7; TRBD2 matches at 10 bases. The junction had 11 bases not matched to a gene; V was cut back by 0 bases and J by 6 bases. Germline CDR1 LGHNA, CDR2 YNFKEQ. This CDR3 contains 17 residues. The CDR3 sequence is CASSQDPVGLALGEQYF. The CDR3 region has the DNA TGTGCCAGCAGCCAAGATCCCGTGGGACTAGCGTTAGGCGAGCAGTACTTC.

The chain links TRBV24-1 to TRBJ2-1; possibly TRBD1 for D (6 bases). The CDR3 totals 16 residues. Germline assignment: CDR1 KGHDR and CDR2 SFDVKD. V was cut by 2 bases and J by 0 bases, with 10 bases left in between. The CDR3 here is CATSDSDRSSYNEQFF. CDR3 DNA: TGTGCCACCAGTGATTCAGACAGGAGCTCCTACAATGAGCAGTTCTTC.

This clonotype was observed at least ten times. This chain connects TRBV28 to TRBJ2-7, with 13 bases fitting TRBD2. The J segment lost 6 bases and the V segment lost 8 bases, leaving 13 bases of the junction unmatched. Per the germline V gene, CDR1 is MDHEN and CDR2 is SYDVKM. The CDR3 covers 16 residues. As DNA, the CDR3 is TGTGCCAGCTCTCAACTAGCGGGAGGGACATCAGCCGAGCAGTACTTC. Protein product: CASSQLAGGTSAEQYF.

There are many counts of this clonotype. The chain joins TRBV7-8 to TRBJ1-5, with 9 bases identical to TRBD1. The CDR3 extends over 15 amino acids. V was clipped by 1 base and J by 7 bases; unmatched bases: 5. In germline, CDR1 is SGHVS, CDR2 FQNEAQ. For the CDR3, the DNA is TGTGCCAGCAGCTTAGTCACAGGGGGCTGGCAGCCCCAGCATTTT. It encodes CASSLVTGGWQPQHF.

The V and J genes are TRBV3-1 and TRBJ1-3; the D gene is possibly TRBD1 (6 bases). The V end was cut by 4 bases, the J end by 3 bases, with 10 bases between. The germline gives CDR1 LGHDT, CDR2 YNNKEL (reference sequence). The CDR3 has 14 residues. CDR3 residues: CASSRDTGGNTIYF. CDR3 DNA: TGTGCCAGCAGCCGGGACACGGGTGGAAACACCATATATTTT.

This clonotype has a handful of counts. CDR3 coding DNA: TGCACGGTCGGACAGGGGGGTTTTAACTATGGCTACACCTTC. The encoded protein is CTVGQGGFNYGYTF. The chain uses TRBV29-1 and TRBJ1-2, with 10 bases identical to TRBD1. Germline-derived CDR1 and CDR2 are SQVTM and ANQGSEA. CDR3 length: 14 residues.

The chain recombines TRBV7-8 with TRBJ2-1; D not certain. Between the trimmed V and J ends, which lost 4 bases and 8 bases, there was a span of 6 bases. The V gene's germline CDR1 is SGHVS and CDR2 FQNEAQ. The CDR3 loop spans 11 amino acids. The CDR3 DNA sequence: TGTGCCAGCAGCTACCACTATGAGCAGTTCTTC. Translation: CASSYHYEQFF.

This chain links TRBV7-3 with TRBJ2-3; no clear D gene. Germline lookup yields CDR1 SGHTA and CDR2 FQGTGA. This CDR3 is built from 13 residues. V dropped 5 bases and J dropped 1 base, with 7 bases sitting between them. The CDR3 spells CASSITGTDTQYF. Here the CDR3 DNA reads TGTGCCAGCAGCATCACAGGCACAGATACGCAGTATTTT.

This clonotype was counted only a few times. The rearrangement uses TRBV15 and TRBJ2-7; unclear D gene. The V and J ends lost 3 bases and 0 bases respectively, with 9 bases between them. Germline V gives CDR1 LNHNV, CDR2 YYDKDF (reference sequence). The CDR3 length is 14 residues. CDR3 bases: TGTGCCACCAGCAGGCGAGTGGGCTCCTACGAGCAGTACGTC. The encoded protein is CATSRRVGSYEQYV.

The CDR3 DNA is TGTGCCAGCAGAATGGACATACCAAGTTCACCCCTCCACTTT. Protein sequence: CASRMDIPSSPLHF. This rearrangement joins TRBV6-1 to TRBJ1-6, with a weak D call TRBD1 (5 bases). The CDR3 runs 14 residues. CDR1 is MNHNS and CDR2 is SASEGT in the germline V gene. V dropped 6 bases and J dropped 9 bases, with 15 bases sitting between them.

The chain carries TRBV9 and TRBJ2-7; 9 bases are shared with TRBD1. The CDR3 has 15 amino acids. Trimming removed 2 bases from V and 13 bases from J; junction bases left unmatched: 16. The germline CDR1 and CDR2 sequences are SGDLS and YYNGEE. This CDR3 is CASSVSGTGTPTLYF. CDR3 sequence (DNA): TGTGCCAGCAGCGTTTCCGGGACAGGGACCCCTACGTTATACTTC. Complete variable domain (other parts from reference TRBV9 and TRBJ2-7): DSGVTQTPKHLITATGQRVTLRCSPRSGDLSVYWYQQSLDQGLQFLIQYYNGEERAKGNILERFSAQQFPDLHSELNLSSLELGDSALYFCASSVSGTGTPTLYFGPGTRLTVT.

This clonotype was picked up many times. The genes are TRBV7-6 and TRBJ1-2; D is unclear. The CDR3 is 13 amino acids. Germline loops: CDR1 SGHVS, CDR2 FNYEAQ. V was shortened by 1 base and J by 3 bases, with 6 bases between the two germline ends. CDR3 sequence reads: CASSLEQYYGYTF. The CDR3 nucleotides read TGTGCCAGCAGCTTAGAACAGTACTATGGCTACACCTTC.

This clonotype turned up a few times. The chain combines TRBV11-3 with TRBJ2-2, with D possibly being TRBD1 (7 bases). The CDR3 is made up of 15 amino acids. V was shortened by 1 base and J by 9 bases, with 15 bases between the two germline ends. Germline values: CDR1 SGHNT, CDR2 YENEEA. The CDR3 reads CASSLGGDSPRELFF. The CDR3 nucleotides read TGTGCCAGCAGCTTAGGGGGGGACAGCCCACGGGAGCTGTTTTTT.

The rearrangement uses TRBV5-1 and TRBJ2-5, with 9 positions matching TRBD1. The V segment lost 4 bases and the J segment 5 bases; nucleotides outside the gene matches: 12. CDR3 length: 16 amino acids. Germline CDR1 is SGHRS and CDR2 is YFSETQ. The CDR3 nucleotides are TGCGCCAGCAGCCTGGCCGGGACAGGGTCCGTGGAGACCCAGTACTTC. Translation gives CASSLAGTGSVETQYF. Full variable domain (rest looked up from reference TRBV5-1 and TRBJ2-5): KAGVTQTPRYLIKTRGQQVTLSCSPISGHRSVSWYQQTPGQGLQFLFEYFSETQRNKGNFPGRFSGRQFSNSRSEMNVSTLELGDSALYLCASSLAGTGSVETQYFGPGTRLLVL.

The V gene is TRBV2, the J gene TRBJ2-3; D may match TRBD1 or TRBD2 (5 bases each). Germline CDR1 reads SNHLY; CDR2 reads FYNNEI. Trimming removed 5 bases at V and 3 bases at J, with 15 bases between. The CDR3 contains 15 residues. CDR3 coding DNA: TGTGCCAGCAGTACCGGGATGGGGGTTACAGATACGCAGTATTTT. It specifies CASSTGMGVTDTQYF.

In this sample, this clonotype turned up many times. The V call is TRBV29-1, the J call TRBJ2-1; D possibly uses TRBD1 or TRBD2 (6 bases each). Between the trimmed V and J ends, which lost 7 bases and 7 bases, there was a span of 20 bases. The CDR3 totals 14 residues. Germline-derived CDR1 and CDR2 are SQVTM and ANQGSEA. DNA for the CDR3: TGCAGCGGGCTCAGGGGACTTCCGGGGAATGAGCAGTTCTTC. This codes for CSGLRGLPGNEQFF.

The CDR3: CASSQSGTLPEEQYF. CDR3 sequence (DNA): TGTGCCAGCAGCCAAAGCGGGACCCTTCCCGAGGAGCAGTACTTC. The chain links TRBV3-1 to TRBJ2-7, with 7 bases aligning to TRBD2. Germline V CDR1 and CDR2: LGHDT, YNNKEL (reference sequence). This CDR3 has 15 amino acids. Losses at the gene ends were 2 bases for V and 7 bases for J; bases not matched to a gene: 11.

The V and J genes are TRBV10-3 and TRBJ1-4, with 9 bases lining up with TRBD1. CDR3 length: 14 amino acids. V lost 0 bases, J lost 11 bases, and 4 bases stayed unmatched. Germline V gene sequence: CDR1 ENHRY, CDR2 SYGVKD. This chain's CDR3 is CAISESRTGDKLFF. The CDR3 nucleotides read TGTGCCATCAGTGAGTCACGGACAGGGGATAAACTGTTTTTT.

For the CDR3, the DNA is TGTGCCACCCTAAGAGGTGGGAGCGAGCAGTACGTC. It is translated as CATLRGGSEQYV. The chain links TRBV2 to TRBJ2-7, with D tentatively TRBD2 (5 bases). Germline V CDR1 and CDR2: SNHLY, FYNNEI. The V end was cut by 10 bases, the J end by 6 bases, with 16 bases between. The CDR3 runs to 12 residues.

The gene calls are TRBV12-5 and TRBJ2-2; 9 nucleotides match TRBD2. Per the germline V gene, CDR1 is LGHNT and CDR2 is FRNRAP. The J segment lost 6 bases and the V segment lost 3 bases, leaving 11 bases of the junction unmatched. The CDR3 has 17 residues. CDR3 residues: CASGFIIAGVSSGELFF. The DNA for the CDR3 is TGTGCTAGTGGTTTCATCATAGCGGGAGTATCATCCGGGGAGCTGTTTTTT.

The CDR3: CASSLEGAIQETQYF. The CDR3, as DNA: TGTGCCAGCAGCTTAGAGGGAGCAATCCAAGAGACCCAGTACTTC. The chain employs TRBV7-9 and TRBJ2-5; D might be TRBD2 (5 bases). V was cut by 1 base and J by 1 base, with 10 bases left in between. In germline, CDR1 is SEHNR, CDR2 FQNEAQ (reference sequence). The CDR3 has 15 amino acids.

The chain uses TRBV11-3 and TRBJ2-2; D ambiguous. The CDR3 is made up of 13 amino acids. CDR1 is SGHNT, CDR2 YENEEA, per germline. With 5 bases removed from V and 7 bases from J, the gap between germline ends came to 11 bases. CDR3 in amino acids: CASSNSVGGELFF. The DNA of the CDR3 is TGTGCCAGCAGCAACAGTGTGGGCGGGGAGCTGTTTTTT.

This clonotype was counted between two and nine times. The V call is TRBV6-6, the J call TRBJ1-2, with TRBD1 as a possible D gene (6 bases). Germline loops: CDR1 MNHNY, CDR2 SVGAGI (reference sequence). This CDR3 comprises 12 residues. Deletions cut 7 bases from V and 5 bases from J, with 11 bases between. The CDR3 DNA reads TGTGCCAGCACCAGGGGAGAGTATGGCTACACCTTC. Translating gives CASTRGEYGYTF.

This clonotype was detected a few times. The J gene is TRBJ1-2, the V gene TRBV5-6; 9 bases are a match to TRBD1. Germline V gene data show CDR1 as SGHDT and CDR2 as YYEEEE. The CDR3 loop spans 19 amino acids. Losses at the gene ends were 4 bases for V and 0 bases for J; bases not matched to a gene: 16. CDR3 amino acids: CASSPLVGDREGPNYGYTF. CDR3 DNA sequence: TGTGCCAGCAGCCCCCTAGTCGGGGACAGGGAAGGGCCTAACTATGGCTACACCTTC.